Below, 26 T cell receptor beta chains from the same sample are listed, as sequenced in a study of technical replicates of blood from several donors. Sequencing was performed with immunoSEQ multiplex PCR; in TCRdb, only in-frame clones are kept and a portion is missing. The sample includes tens of thousands of clones, 85% to 90% of them seen just once. Material: PBMCs. The source is a human donor in good health. Some clones in this sample may be carry-over from other donors' samples.

This clone showed up just a few times. The chain has TRBV19 and TRBJ1-5; D is perhaps TRBD1 (5 bases). CDR1 is LNHDA, CDR2 SQIVND, per germline (reference sequence). V lost 7 bases and J lost 5, with 18 bases in between. The CDR3 contains 15 residues. The CDR3 DNA is TGTGCCAGTAACGCAGACAGTGGAATTGATCAGCCCCAGCATTTT. This translates into CASNADSGIDQPQHF.

This clone was detected once. V is TRBV7-2 and J is TRBJ2-3; D may be TRBD2 (6 bases). This CDR3 comprises 14 residues. Germline V lookup: CDR1 SGHTA, CDR2 FQGNSA. Trimming stripped 5 bases from V and 2 bases from J, with 11 bases between. The CDR3 nucleotides are TGTGCCAGCAGCCGAGGGACTGTCACAGATACGCAGTATTTT. It yields the protein CASSRGTVTDTQYF.

The rearrangement links TRBV7-3 to TRBJ2-2, with D perhaps TRBD1 (5 bases). Germline V CDR1 and CDR2: SGHTA, FQGTGA. This CDR3 region has 14 residues. V lost 5 bases, J lost 4 bases, and 11 bases lay in between. Here the CDR3 reads CASSIDSSTGELFF. The CDR3 DNA follows: TGTGCCAGCAGCATTGACAGTTCCACCGGGGAGCTGTTTTTT. Together with reference TRBV7-3 and TRBJ2-2, the CDR3 gives the full variable domain: GAGVSQTPSNKVTEKGKYVELRCDPISGHTALYWYRQSLGQGPEFLIYFQGTGAADDSGLPNDRFFAVRPEGSVSTLKIQRTERGDSAVYLCASSIDSSTGELFFGEGSRLTVL.

V is TRBV5-4 and J is TRBJ1-1, with no clear D. The ends were cut back, 3 bases at V and 0 bases at J, with 12 bases in the middle. There are 15 residues in the CDR3. Germline values: CDR1 SGHNT, CDR2 YYREEE (reference sequence). CDR3: CASSSPNSVNTEAFF. The CDR3 nucleotides are TGTGCCAGCAGCTCCCCGAACTCCGTGAACACTGAAGCTTTCTTT.

J is TRBJ1-3 and V is TRBV5-6; 10 bases line up with TRBD1. The germline V gene has CDR1 SGHDT and CDR2 YYEEEE. The V gene end was trimmed by 4 bases and the J gene end by 0 bases; junction bases not matched to a gene: 7. The CDR3 consists of 17 residues. DNA of the CDR3: TGTGCCAGCAGCGCTCCAGGGACAGGGGACTCTGGAAACACCATATATTTT. This gives the protein CASSAPGTGDSGNTIYF.

This clone occurred once. The chain has TRBV10-3 and TRBJ1-3; 10 nucleotides match TRBD1. From germline, CDR1 is ENHRY and CDR2 SYGVKD. Germline trimming cut 4 bases from V and 1 base from J; bases unmatched to any gene: 10. The CDR3 has 18 residues. The CDR3 nucleotides are TGTGCCATCAGTGGCCCATTGGGACAGGGGTTGTCTGGAAACACCATATATTTT. This codes for CAISGPLGQGLSGNTIYF.

This clone has a handful of counts. The rearrangement joins TRBV2 to TRBJ2-1; 9 positions agree with TRBD1. V lost 7 bases to trimming and J lost 1 base; unmatched junction nucleotides: 11. This CDR3 has 17 amino acids. CDR1 and CDR2 from the germline V gene are SNHLY and FYNNEI. The CDR3 nucleotides read TGTGCCAGCATCTTTGGGACAGGGCTGAGTTCCTACAATGAGCAGTTCTTC. Its translation: CASIFGTGLSSYNEQFF. The full variable domain, rest sourced from reference TRBV2 and TRBJ2-1, is EPEVTQTPSHQVTQMGQEVILRCVPISNHLYFYWYRQILGQKVEFLVSFYNNEISEKSEIFDDQFSVERPDGSNFTLKIRSTKLEDSAMYFCASIFGTGLSSYNEQFFGPGTRLTVL.

This rearrangement joins TRBV10-3 to TRBJ2-1, with D perhaps TRBD2 (7 bases). The germline V gene encodes CDR1 ENHRY and CDR2 SYGVKD. V was cut by 3 bases and J by 9 bases, with 15 bases left in between. CDR3 size: 14 residues. The CDR3 spells CAISESGGASEQFF. The CDR3, as DNA: TGTGCCATCAGTGAAAGTGGGGGGGCCTCTGAGCAGTTCTTC.

This chain joins TRBV6-5 and TRBJ1-5, with 8 bases aligning to TRBD1. The CDR3 is 15 amino acids. With 2 bases clipped from V and 3 bases from J, the junction kept 3 bases outside the gene matches. Germline-derived CDR1 and CDR2 are MNHEY and SVGAGI. CDR3 sequence reads: CASSYGTGDNQPQHF. The CDR3 bases are TGTGCCAGCAGTTACGGGACAGGCGACAATCAGCCCCAGCATTTT.

The rearrangement links TRBV27 to TRBJ1-2; 8 bases match TRBD1. Germline V gene data show CDR1 as MNHEY and CDR2 as SMNVEV (reference sequence). CDR3 length equals 14 residues. V lost 0 bases and J lost 4; bases outside the gene matches: 1. CDR3 amino acids: CASSLSTGAYGYTF. DNA for the CDR3: TGTGCCAGCAGTTTATCGACAGGGGCCTATGGCTACACCTTC.

The chain has TRBV6-5 and TRBJ2-4; D unclear. The ends were cut back, 2 bases at V and 9 bases at J, with 5 bases in the middle. Germline loops: CDR1 MNHEY, CDR2 SVGAGI. This CDR3 spans 11 amino acids. In nucleotides, the CDR3 is TGTGCCAGCAGTTACCGGAGCATTCAGTACTTC. It is translated as CASSYRSIQYF.

V and J are TRBV7-7 and TRBJ2-3; the match to TRBD2 covers 7 bases. The CDR3 has 15 residues. With 4 bases clipped from V and 3 bases from J, the junction kept 7 bases outside the gene matches. CDR1 SSHAT and CDR2 FNYEAQ come from the germline V gene (reference sequence). The CDR3 DNA follows: TGTGCCAGCAGCTCCTCGACTAGCAGGACAGATACGCAGTATTTT. It codes for CASSSSTSRTDTQYF.

The V gene is TRBV29-1, the J gene TRBJ2-7, with D perhaps TRBD2 (7 bases). The V end lost 6 bases, the J end lost 2 bases, and 11 bases lay between the germline ends. CDR3 size: 12 residues. Germline-derived CDR1 and CDR2 are SQVTM and ANQGSEA. The CDR3, as DNA: TGCAGCGTAGCGGGACACCCCTACGAGCAGTACTTC. It is translated as CSVAGHPYEQYF.

The gene calls are TRBV6-5 and TRBJ1-1, with D tentatively TRBD1 (5 bases). Germline-derived CDR1 and CDR2 are MNHEY and SVGAGI. The CDR3 spans 14 residues. V lost 5 bases and J lost 6, with 16 bases in between. CDR3 bases: TGTGCCAGCAGTCACCCGACAGTCTCGGCTGAAGCTTTCTTT. Translation: CASSHPTVSAEAFF.

The chain uses TRBV18 and TRBJ1-1, with 10 bases aligning to TRBD1. The V gene end was trimmed by 1 base and the J gene end by 2 bases; junction bases not matched to a gene: 4. CDR3 length: 16 amino acids. CDR1 is KGHSH and CDR2 is LQKENI in the germline V gene. CDR3 nucleotides: TGTGCCAGCTCACCACGGGACAGGGGACTTAACACTGAAGCTTTCTTT. This codes for CASSPRDRGLNTEAFF. The full variable domain, in which reference TRBV18 and TRBJ1-1 provide the parts outside the CDR3, is NAGVMQNPRHLVRRRGQEARLRCSPMKGHSHVYWYRQLPEEGLKFMVYLQKENIIDESGMPKERFSAEFPKEGPSILRIQQVVRGDSAAYFCASSPRDRGLNTEAFFGQGTRLTVV.

This clone has only a few counts. This chain uses TRBV5-8 with TRBJ2-2, with 7 bases that match TRBD2. CDR1 is SGHTS, CDR2 YDEGEE, per germline. J gave up 5 bases and V 4 bases, and 5 bases lay outside the gene matches. CDR3 size: 14 residues. The CDR3 loop is CASSRTRGTGELFF. In DNA form, the CDR3 reads TGTGCCAGCAGCCGGACTAGAGGGACCGGGGAGCTGTTTTTT.

The CDR3 spells CASSPSDREADIQYF. CDR3 coding DNA: TGCGCCAGCAGCCCCAGCGACAGGGAGGCGGACATTCAGTACTTC. The gene calls are TRBV5-1 and TRBJ2-4, with D possibly TRBD1 on 7 matching bases. With 4 bases removed from V and 8 bases from J, the gap between germline ends came to 19 bases. The CDR3 contains 15 residues. Germline values: CDR1 SGHRS, CDR2 YFSETQ.

The rearrangement joins TRBV20-1 to TRBJ2-2; D not resolved. The CDR3 runs 11 residues. Germline-derived CDR1 and CDR2 are DFQATT and SNEGSKA (reference sequence). The CDR3 DNA reads as TGCAGCCATAGATTCACCGGGGAGCTGTTTTTT. It encodes CSHRFTGELFF.

The chain employs TRBV29-1 and TRBJ2-6; D gene ambiguous. Germline assignment: CDR1 SQVTM and CDR2 ANQGSEA. With 8 bases removed from V and 0 bases from J, the gap between germline ends came to 8 bases. The CDR3 has 13 amino acids. In DNA form, the CDR3 reads TGCAGCACCAGTACCTCTGGGGCCAACGTCCTGACTTTC. Translating gives CSTSTSGANVLTF.

V gene TRBV6-7 combines with J gene TRBJ1-1; D gene ambiguous. TRBV6-7 is marked as an open reading frame, function uncertain. This CDR3 has 14 amino acids. V was cut by 0 bases and J by 10 bases, with 15 bases left in between. Written as DNA, the CDR3 is TGTGCCAGCAGTTACTCGATTGAGGGCTTAGGAGCTTTCTTT. Translated: CASSYSIEGLGAFF.

The chain uses TRBV7-6 and TRBJ2-5; 7 nucleotides align to TRBD2. The germline gives CDR1 SGHVS, CDR2 FNYEAQ. Germline trimming cut 5 bases from V and 4 bases from J; bases unmatched to any gene: 16. The CDR3 spans 17 residues. In nucleotides, the CDR3 is TGTGCCAGCAGCACACTGCTGCGGCTAGCGGTCCCAGAGACCCAGTACTTC. Translation gives CASSTLLRLAVPETQYF.

The V gene is TRBV5-6, the J gene TRBJ1-5; no clear D gene. Between the trimmed V and J ends, which lost 2 bases and 0 bases, there was a span of 9 bases. The CDR3 loop spans 15 amino acids. Germline V gene lookup returns CDR1 SGHDT and CDR2 YYEEEE. This chain's CDR3 is CASSFRGYSNQPQHF. The CDR3 DNA sequence: TGTGCCAGCAGCTTCCGGGGTTATAGCAATCAGCCCCAGCATTTT.

CDR3 loop: CASSRYTEYEQYF. The CDR3, as DNA: TGCGCCAGCAGCCGGTACACAGAGTACGAGCAGTACTTC. J is TRBJ2-7 and V is TRBV4-1; D not certain. Germline V gene data show CDR1 as MGHRA and CDR2 as YSYEKL. Between the trimmed V and J ends, which lost 4 bases and 4 bases, there was a span of 11 bases. CDR3 length equals 13 residues.

This CDR3 is CASSIKGARNTEAFF. In DNA form, the CDR3 reads TGTGCCAGTAGTATAAAGGGGGCGCGGAACACTGAAGCTTTCTTT. The rearrangement uses TRBV19 and TRBJ1-1; 7 nucleotides align to TRBD1. This CDR3 is built from 15 residues. Germline assignment: CDR1 LNHDA and CDR2 SQIVND (reference sequence). After removal of 2 bases from V and 1 base from J, the junction contained 4 bases not matched to a gene.

This clone appeared a single time. The chain combines TRBV9 with TRBJ1-2; D possibly corresponds to TRBD1 (5 bases). This CDR3 region has 13 residues. V was trimmed by 1 base and J by 8 bases, leaving 12 bases between them. Germline assignment: CDR1 SGDLS and CDR2 YYNGEE. CDR3 in amino acids: CASSVRQGEGYTF. The CDR3 DNA reads TGTGCCAGCAGCGTAAGGCAGGGTGAAGGCTACACCTTC.

As for this clone: The sample holds other DNA sequences that translate to the same CDR3. The V gene is TRBV5-1, the J gene TRBJ2-3, with 10 bases lining up with TRBD2. J lost 1 base, V lost 3 bases, and 2 bases had no gene match. CDR1 SGHRS and CDR2 YFSETQ come from the germline V gene. The CDR3 is 15 residues long. In nucleotides, the CDR3 is TGCGCCAGCAGCTCTGGACTAGCGGGCACAGATACGCAGTATTTT. Translated, it gives CASSSGLAGTDTQYF. Variable domain in full (rest from reference TRBV5-1 and TRBJ2-3): KAGVTQTPRYLIKTRGQQVTLSCSPISGHRSVSWYQQTPGQGLQFLFEYFSETQRNKGNFPGRFSGRQFSNSRSEMNVSTLELGDSALYLCASSSGLAGTDTQYFGPGTRLTVL.